This entry features one T cell receptor (beta chain) sequence. The protocol was immunoSEQ multiplex PCR, while the TCRdb copy is restricted to in-frame clones and leaves out a portion. Among 90,000 to 150,000 clones listed, roughly 83% were seen once. The data are from a study of cytomegalovirus exposure and HLA in healthy donors. Germline V gene lookup returns CDR1 SGDLS and CDR2 YYNGEE. V was shortened by 3 bases and J by 5 bases, with 15 bases between the two germline ends. The CDR3 has 15 amino acids. The chain uses TRBV9 and TRBJ1-3; no clear D. The sample consisted of PBMCs. This receptor was identified in a man aged 18 to 30 in good health and CMV-seronegative. This CDR3 is CASSEGVAGRNTIYF. DNA for the CDR3: TGTGCCAGCAGCGAAGGAGTTGCGGGCCGAAACACCATATATTTT.